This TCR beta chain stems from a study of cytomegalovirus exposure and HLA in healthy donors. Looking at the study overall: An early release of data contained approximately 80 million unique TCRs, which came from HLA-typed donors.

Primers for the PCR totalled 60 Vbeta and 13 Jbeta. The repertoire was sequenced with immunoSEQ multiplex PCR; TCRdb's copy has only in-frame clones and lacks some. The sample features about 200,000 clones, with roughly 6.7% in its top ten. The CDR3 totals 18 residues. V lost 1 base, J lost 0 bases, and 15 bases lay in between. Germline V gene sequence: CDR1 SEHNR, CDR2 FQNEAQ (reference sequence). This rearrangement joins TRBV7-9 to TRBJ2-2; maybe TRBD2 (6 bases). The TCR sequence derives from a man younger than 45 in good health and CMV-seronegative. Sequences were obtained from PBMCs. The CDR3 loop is CASSLGSGGFANTGELFF. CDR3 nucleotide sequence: TGTGCCAGCAGCTTAGGTAGCGGAGGTTTCGCGAACACCGGGGAGCTGTTTTTT.